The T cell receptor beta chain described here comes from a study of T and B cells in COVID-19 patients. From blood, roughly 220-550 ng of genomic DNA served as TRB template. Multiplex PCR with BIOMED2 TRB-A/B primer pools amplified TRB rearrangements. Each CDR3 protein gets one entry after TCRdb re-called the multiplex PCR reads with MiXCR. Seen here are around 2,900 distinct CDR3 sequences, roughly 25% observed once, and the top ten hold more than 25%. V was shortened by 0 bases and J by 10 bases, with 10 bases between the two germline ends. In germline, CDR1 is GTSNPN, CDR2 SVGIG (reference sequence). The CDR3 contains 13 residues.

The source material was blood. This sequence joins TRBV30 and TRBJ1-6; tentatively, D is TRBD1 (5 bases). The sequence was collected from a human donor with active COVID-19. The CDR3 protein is CAWSVGVGSPLHF. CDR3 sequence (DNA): TGTGCCTGGAGTGTAGGGGTCGGGTCACCCCTCCACTTT.